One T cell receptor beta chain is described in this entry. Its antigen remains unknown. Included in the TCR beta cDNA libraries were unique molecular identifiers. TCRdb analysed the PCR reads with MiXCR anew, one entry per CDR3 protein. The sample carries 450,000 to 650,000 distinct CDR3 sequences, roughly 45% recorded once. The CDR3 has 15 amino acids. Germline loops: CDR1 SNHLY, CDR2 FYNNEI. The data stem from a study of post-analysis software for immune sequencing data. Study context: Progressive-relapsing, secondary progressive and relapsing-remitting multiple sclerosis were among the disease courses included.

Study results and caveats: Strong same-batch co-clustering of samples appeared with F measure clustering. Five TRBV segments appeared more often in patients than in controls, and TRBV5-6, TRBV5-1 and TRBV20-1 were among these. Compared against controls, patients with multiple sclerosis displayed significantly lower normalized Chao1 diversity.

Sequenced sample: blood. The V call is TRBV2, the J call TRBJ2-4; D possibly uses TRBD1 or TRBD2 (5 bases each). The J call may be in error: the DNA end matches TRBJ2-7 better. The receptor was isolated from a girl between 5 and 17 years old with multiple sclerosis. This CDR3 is CASSQPRMLGDEQYF. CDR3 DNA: TGTGCCAGCAGTCAGCCCCGAATGTTGGGGGACGAGCAGTACTTC.